Listed here are 27 T cell receptor beta chains from one sample, sequenced in a study of Graves' ophthalmopathy and Graves' hyperthyroidism (dated by TCRdb to the late 2010s). Sequencing took place on an Illumina HiSeq 2000. For repertoire sequencing, the TCR beta CDR3 regions were amplified from RNA transcripts. The first round of RT-PCR was done with HTBI primers and the Qiagen OneStep RT-PCR kit, and was followed by a second round of multiplex PCR, then size selection and purification. TCRdb cleaned the public reads at Q25 with fastp, built clones with MiXCR and kept in-frame beta chains. Identical CDR3 protein sequences are pooled into one entry, listed with their most common genes and DNA. The sample profile shows about 590,000 distinct CDR3 sequences; under 45% of them were found once. About 4% of the sample comes from the top ten. The sequenced sample consisted of peripheral blood or thyroid tissue (not recorded which). These TCRs come from an adult man with Graves' hyperthyroidism.

There are many counts of this clonotype. The chain couples TRBV24-1 to TRBJ2-5; D uncertain. The V and J ends lost 0 bases and 9 bases respectively, with 4 bases between them. There are 11 residues in the CDR3. CDR1 KGHDR and CDR2 SFDVKD come from the germline V gene. The CDR3 region has the DNA TGTGCCACCAGTGATTTGTTGGCCCAGTACTTC. Encoded protein: CATSDLLAQYF.

The J gene is TRBJ2-5, the V gene TRBV7-8; TRBD1 aligns across 8 bases. Germline values: CDR1 SGHVS, CDR2 FQNEAQ. V shed 5 bases, J shed 5 bases, and the junction held 7 bases outside the gene matches. The CDR3 contains 14 residues. The CDR3 reads CASSPDRAGETQYF. In DNA, the CDR3 is TGTGCCAGCAGCCCGGACAGGGCAGGTGAGACCCAGTACTTC.

The chain joins TRBV4-1 to TRBJ2-7, with 11 bases fitting TRBD1. The germline V gene has CDR1 MGHRA and CDR2 YSYEKL. The J segment lost 7 bases and the V segment lost 5 bases, leaving 7 bases of the junction unmatched. The CDR3 runs 14 residues. This chain's CDR3 is CASSKPGQGGEQYF. CDR3 in DNA: TGCGCCAGCAGCAAACCGGGACAGGGGGGGGAGCAGTACTTC.

The V gene is TRBV9, the J gene TRBJ2-7; D is perhaps TRBD2 (6 bases). Judging by the DNA end, TRBJ2-1 fits better; the J call may be wrong. The CDR3 consists of 13 residues. Germline CDR1 SGDLS, CDR2 YYNGEE. CDR3 DNA: TGTGCCAGCAGCGTAGCTGGAGGGAATGAGCAGTTCTTC. Translation: CASSVAGGNEQFF.

The rearrangement uses TRBV25-1 and TRBJ1-1, with 7 nucleotides matching TRBD1. Germline V CDR1 and CDR2: MGHDK, SYGVNS. V trimming: 8 bases; J trimming: 4 bases; junction bases outside the gene matches: 7. This CDR3 has 13 residues. The CDR3 DNA is TGTGCCAGCGAAGGGGGCCTGAGCACTGAAGCTTTCTTT. Protein sequence: CASEGGLSTEAFF.

In DNA, the CDR3 is TGCAGCTTAGGGCAAGGGATTTTTCCCAAGACCTATGGCTACACCTTC. It codes for CSLGQGIFPKTYGYTF. This chain joins TRBV29-1 and TRBJ1-2; D is unresolved. The CDR3 totals 16 residues. Trimming removed 8 bases from V and 4 bases from J, with 26 bases in between. CDR1 is SQVTM, CDR2 ANQGSEA, per germline.

In the case of this clonotype: Compared with germline, one end of the junction differs, possibly owing to a read error. The chain links TRBV28 to TRBJ2-7, with 8 bases fitting TRBD2. CDR1 and CDR2 (germline): MDHEN, SYDVKM. The CDR3 consists of 13 residues. CDR3 sequence (DNA): TGTGCCAGCACCTCGGGAGGGTCCGACGAGCAGCACTTC. Translating it yields CASTSGGSDEQHF.

To note about this clonotype: Being one base from a much bigger clone, this may be a read error. The rearrangement uses TRBV9 and TRBJ1-2; possible D gene TRBD1, 6 bases. This CDR3 spans 14 amino acids. CDR1 and CDR2 from the germline V gene are SGDLS and YYNGEE. The CDR3 here is CASSVGGPNCGYTF. The CDR3 DNA follows: TGTGCCAGCAGCGTAGGGGGGCCTAACTGTGGCTACACCTTC.

At least ten counts were recorded for this clonotype. This chain joins TRBV19 and TRBJ2-6, with 7 bases that match TRBD1. V was pared by 5 bases and J by 2 bases, with 3 bases of the junction left unmatched. The CDR3 length is 15 residues. The germline gives CDR1 LNHDA, CDR2 SQIVND (reference sequence). Here the CDR3 DNA reads TGTGCCAGTAGTCCGACAGGGACTGGGGCCAACGTCCTGACTTTC. This encodes CASSPTGTGANVLTF.

This clonotype occurred many times. The CDR3 is CAISEADRTSYEQYF. The CDR3 DNA follows: TGTGCCATCAGTGAAGCGGACAGAACCTCCTACGAGCAGTACTTC. The genes are TRBV10-3 and TRBJ2-7, with a tentative D call TRBD1 (6 bases). V shed 3 bases and J shed 0 bases, with 12 bases lying between them. The CDR3 loop spans 15 amino acids. The germline V gene has CDR1 ENHRY and CDR2 SYGVKD.

This clonotype has a count of ten or more. The V call is TRBV3-1, the J call TRBJ2-7; D is undetermined. Trimming cost V 1 base and J 6 bases, with 10 bases left between them. Germline V gene lookup returns CDR1 LGHDT and CDR2 YNNKEL (reference sequence). This CDR3 contains 13 residues. CDR3 residues: CASSQGIGIEQYF. CDR3 DNA sequence: TGTGCCAGCAGCCAAGGAATAGGGATCGAGCAGTACTTC.

This clonotype was observed a handful of times. The chain is built from TRBV28 and TRBJ1-4; a possible D gene is TRBD1 (6 bases). Germline V lookup: CDR1 MDHEN, CDR2 SYDVKM. CDR3 length: 15 residues. With 5 bases removed from V and 0 bases from J, the gap between germline ends came to 10 bases. The CDR3 spells CASSVYRATNEKLFF. The CDR3 DNA is TGTGCCAGCAGTGTCTACAGGGCAACTAATGAAAAACTGTTTTTT.

At least ten counts were recorded for this clonotype. This rearrangement joins TRBV7-9 to TRBJ2-5; D gene ambiguous. The CDR3 is 10 amino acids. Trimming took off 7 bases at V and 4 bases at J, with 4 bases between the two ends. Looked up from germline, CDR1 is SEHNR and CDR2 is FQNEAQ (reference sequence). Here the CDR3 reads CASKGETQYF. DNA of the CDR3: TGTGCCAGCAAGGGAGAGACCCAGTACTTC.

This clonotype was found once. This CDR3 fails to terminate in the conserved phenylalanine or tryptophan, so it likely reflects a read error. The limits of the CDR3 on the DNA are not certain, so only TCRdb's listed CDR3 is given. CDR3 residues: CASSEPGG. This sequence joins TRBV7-3 and TRBJ2-2; the table's D call, TRBD1, has no DNA check behind it. Including both end residues, the CDR3 is 8 amino acids long. Germline V gene sequence: CDR1 SGHTA, CDR2 FQGTGA.

Notes on this clonotype: With a much larger clone just one base away, this may be a read error. The chain has TRBV12-3 or TRBV12-4 and TRBJ2-7, with D perhaps TRBD1 (6 bases). V shed 6 bases and J shed 3 bases, with 18 bases lying between them. The CDR3 runs to 15 residues. CDR3 bases: TGTGCCAGCAGCTTAAGCCGGACAGCGAACTACGAGCAGTACTTC. Its protein is CASSLSRTANYEQYF.

Regarding this clonotype: It may be a read error: a sequence one base away is much more abundant. The chain joins TRBV20-1 to TRBJ2-5; D assignment may be TRBD1 or TRBD2 (5 bases each). This CDR3 contains 18 residues. Trimming stripped 1 base from V and 5 bases from J, with 26 bases between. CDR1 and CDR2 (germline): DFQATT, SNEGSKA (reference sequence). CDR3 in amino acids: CSARGAPGPADPRETQYF. CDR3 DNA: TGCAGTGCTAGAGGTGCTCCGGGACCAGCGGATCCCCGGGAGACCCAGTACTTC.

This clonotype was seen at least ten times. V and J are TRBV12-3 or TRBV12-4 and TRBJ1-3; D is undetermined. The CDR3 totals 13 residues. With 8 bases removed from V and 0 bases from J, the gap between germline ends came to 8 bases. CDR3 loop: CASQDHSGNTIYF. CDR3 nucleotides: TGTGCCAGCCAAGATCACTCTGGAAACACCATATATTTT.

The chain carries TRBV12-3 or TRBV12-4 and TRBJ2-2; 9 bases line up with TRBD1. The CDR3 is 14 residues long. J gave up 6 bases and V 7 bases, and 6 bases lay outside the gene matches. In DNA, the CDR3 is TGTGCCAGCATGCGGGACAGGGCGGCCGGGGAGCTGTTTTTT. Translated, it gives CASMRDRAAGELFF.

This clonotype was observed a few times. V gene TRBV29-1 combines with J gene TRBJ2-5, with TRBD1 identical over 10 bases. This CDR3 spans 15 amino acids. V lost 1 base to trimming and J lost 5 bases; unmatched junction nucleotides: 7. The germline V gene encodes CDR1 SQVTM and CDR2 ANQGSEA. The CDR3 here is CSVEGRDRGRETQYF. Written as DNA, the CDR3 is TGCAGCGTTGAAGGCCGGGACAGGGGTAGGGAGACCCAGTACTTC.

This clonotype showed up just a few times. This may be a read error: a much more frequent sequence differs by one nucleotide. The rearrangement uses TRBV3-1 and TRBJ1-1; D remains unclear. The V end was cut by 3 bases, the J end by 4 bases, with 9 bases between. The CDR3 spans 13 residues. The germline CDR1 and CDR2 sequences are LGHDT and YNNKEL (reference sequence). CDR3 sequence: CASSQTTTTEAFF. The CDR3 DNA follows: TGTGCCAGCAGCCAGACAACGACCACTGAAGCTTTCTTT. Supplemented by reference TRBV3-1 and TRBJ1-1, the full variable domain reads DTAVSQTPKYLVTQMGNDKSIKCEQNLGHDTMYWYKQDSKKFLKIMFSYNNKELIINETVPNRFSPKSPDKAHLNLHINSLELGDSAVYFCASSQTTTTEAFFGQGTRLTVV.

This clonotype was observed at least ten times. The gene calls are TRBV5-4 and TRBJ1-2; D remains unclear. From germline, CDR1 is SGHNT and CDR2 YYREEE (reference sequence). CDR3 length: 12 amino acids. Trimming took off 0 bases at V and 6 bases at J, with 6 bases between the two ends. The CDR3 DNA sequence: TGTGCCAGCAGCTTGGAACGGCATGGCTACACCTTC. This gives the protein CASSLERHGYTF.

Ten or more counts support this clonotype. J is TRBJ2-5 and V is TRBV24-1; TRBD2 matches 14 bases. V shed 1 base and J 0 bases; nucleotides not matched to a gene: 9. CDR3 length: 20 amino acids. In germline, CDR1 is KGHDR, CDR2 SFDVKD. The chain's CDR3 is CATSDFGLAGGKWDQETQYF. CDR3 DNA: TGTGCCACCAGTGATTTCGGACTAGCGGGGGGCAAGTGGGACCAAGAGACCCAGTACTTC.

Comments on this clonotype: A much larger clone differs by one base, so this may be a read error. Lacking the conserved final phenylalanine or tryptophan, this CDR3 likely reflects a read error. The rearrangement joins TRBV19 to TRBJ1-2, with D possibly being TRBD1 (6 bases). Germline assignment: CDR1 LNHDA and CDR2 SQIVND (reference sequence). The CDR3 runs 15 residues. With 4 bases removed from V and 4 bases from J, the gap between germline ends came to 16 bases. The CDR3 region is CASSTNRVWGYGYTL. CDR3 bases: TGTGCCAGTAGTACAAACAGGGTCTGGGGCTATGGCTACACCCTC.

J is TRBJ1-2 and V is TRBV7-8, with TRBD1 matching over 11 bases. J was trimmed by 4 bases and V by 5 bases; bases with no gene match: 12. The CDR3 has 17 amino acids. Germline V gene data show CDR1 as SGHVS and CDR2 as FQNEAQ. The CDR3 sequence: CASSMPGQGVLGYGYTF. The CDR3 DNA follows: TGTGCCAGCAGCATGCCGGGACAGGGGGTATTGGGCTATGGCTACACCTTC. The variable domain in full, completed from reference TRBV7-8 and TRBJ1-2, reads GAGVSQSPRYKVAKRGQDVALRCDPISGHVSLFWYQQALGQGPEFLTYFQNEAQLDKSGLPSDRFFAERPEGSVSTLKIQRTQQEDSAVYLCASSMPGQGVLGYGYTFGSGTRLTVV.

This clonotype has a count of ten or more. The chain joins TRBV9 to TRBJ1-2; 9 nucleotides agree with TRBD1. Germline CDR1 is SGDLS and CDR2 is YYNGEE. With V trimmed by 3 bases and J by 8 bases, 5 bases remained unmatched. There are 13 residues in the CDR3. Here the CDR3 DNA reads TGTGCCAGCAGCGCCCGGGACAGGGACGGCTACACCTTC. This codes for CASSARDRDGYTF.

As for this clonotype: Likely a read error: the CDR3 ends without its conserved phenylalanine or tryptophan. The V and J genes are TRBV19 and TRBJ2-2, with TRBD2 identical over 11 bases. The CDR3 is made up of 15 amino acids. J lost 3 bases, V lost 6 bases, and 3 bases had no gene match. Germline CDR1 and CDR2: LNHDA and SQIVND (reference sequence). The DNA for the CDR3 is TGTGCCAGTAGGGTAGCGGGAGGGCACACCGGGGAGCTGTTTTCT. This translates into CASRVAGGHTGELFS.

This clonotype was observed many times. The junction shows a germline mismatch at one end, possibly a read error. The CDR3 DNA is TGTGCCAGCAGGTTAGGTTACACTGAAGCTTTCTTT. Encoded protein: CASRLGYTEAFF. This rearrangement joins TRBV7-2 to TRBJ1-1; D is unresolved. CDR3 size: 12 residues. CDR1 is SGHTA and CDR2 is FQGNSA in the germline V gene.